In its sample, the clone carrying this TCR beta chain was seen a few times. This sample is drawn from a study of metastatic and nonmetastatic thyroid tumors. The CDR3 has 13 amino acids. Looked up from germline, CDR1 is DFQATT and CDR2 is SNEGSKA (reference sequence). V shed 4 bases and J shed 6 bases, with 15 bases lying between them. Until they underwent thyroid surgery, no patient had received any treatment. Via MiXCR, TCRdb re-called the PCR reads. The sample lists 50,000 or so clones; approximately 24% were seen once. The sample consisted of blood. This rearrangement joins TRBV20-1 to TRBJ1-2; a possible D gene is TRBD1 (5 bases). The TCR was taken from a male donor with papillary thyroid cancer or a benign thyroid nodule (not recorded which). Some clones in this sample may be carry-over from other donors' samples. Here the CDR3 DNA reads TGCAGTGCTACTTTCCCCGGGGGGGATGGCTACACCTTC. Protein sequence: CSATFPGGDGYTF.